These 8 T cell receptor beta chains came from one sample sequenced in a study of blood T cell repertoires in COVID-19. Generated by immunoSEQ multiplex PCR, the TCRdb table keeps only in-frame clones and is missing some. The table has 200,000 to 250,000 clones, about 88% seen once. Sequenced material: peripheral blood. The source of these receptors is a man in his 60s with acute or convalescent COVID-19.

The CDR3 bases are TGTGCCAGCAGCTCCGTAGCGGGGAGGACCTACAATGAGCAGTTCTTC. The encoded protein is CASSSVAGRTYNEQFF. J is TRBJ2-1 and V is TRBV7-3; 8 nucleotides line up with TRBD2. This CDR3 region has 16 residues. Germline V gives CDR1 SGHTA, CDR2 FQGTGA. The V and J ends lost 4 bases and 2 bases, in that order; junction bases with no gene match: 7.

The chain carries TRBV6-2 or TRBV6-3 and TRBJ2-7; TRBD1 agrees at 9 bases. This CDR3 is built from 16 residues. V lost 4 bases, J lost 4 bases, and 11 bases stayed unmatched. Germline lookup yields CDR1 MNHEY and CDR2 SVGEGT. In nucleotides, the CDR3 is TGTGCCAGCAGTTCCGTCCGACAGGGGGGCGGGTACGAGCAGTACTTC. This translates into CASSSVRQGGGYEQYF.

The rearrangement uses TRBV6-5 and TRBJ1-1; 10 bases align to TRBD1. J lost 6 bases, V lost 6 bases, and 1 base had no gene match. Germline V CDR1 and CDR2: MNHEY, SVGAGI. The CDR3 contains 12 residues. The CDR3 region has the DNA TGTGCCAGCAGGGGACAGGGGCCTGAAGCTTTCTTT. It translates to CASRGQGPEAFF.

V gene TRBV20-1 combines with J gene TRBJ2-7, with D tentatively TRBD2 (6 bases). The germline gives CDR1 DFQATT, CDR2 SNEGSKA (reference sequence). This CDR3 has 15 residues. Trimming shortened V by 6 bases and J by 2 bases, and 20 bases separated the two germline ends. The chain's CDR3 is CSASGGLAGTYEQYF. The CDR3 nucleotides read TGCAGTGCGAGTGGGGGACTCGCCGGGACCTACGAGCAGTACTTC.

V and J are TRBV11-1 and TRBJ1-1; D possibly corresponds to TRBD1 (5 bases). Trimming pared 6 bases from V and 3 bases from J, leaving 11 bases between. The germline V gene has CDR1 SGHAT and CDR2 FQDESV (reference sequence). There are 13 residues in the CDR3. In DNA form, the CDR3 reads TGTGCCAGCAGAACGGGGGGAGACACTGAAGCTTTCTTT. It specifies CASRTGGDTEAFF.

The rearrangement uses TRBV10-3 and TRBJ2-3; 9 positions agree with TRBD2. Unmatched junction bases numbered 10, after V lost 3 bases and J lost 0 bases. The germline V gene encodes CDR1 ENHRY and CDR2 SYGVKD. This CDR3 has 18 amino acids. This CDR3 reads CAISDRLAGEPSTDTQYF. The CDR3 DNA is TGTGCCATCAGTGATAGGTTAGCGGGGGAACCTAGCACAGATACGCAGTATTTT.

The chain uses TRBV24-1 and TRBJ1-1, with unresolved D. V lost 4 bases and J 7 bases, leaving 18 bases between the germline ends. Germline V lookup: CDR1 KGHDR, CDR2 SFDVKD. The CDR3 is 15 amino acids. The CDR3 is CATSDRSTGGGEAFF. The CDR3 region has the DNA TGTGCCACCAGTGACCGTTCGACGGGAGGAGGTGAAGCTTTCTTT.

The gene calls are TRBV7-6 and TRBJ2-1; 8 positions match TRBD2. V shed 1 base, J shed 0 bases, and the junction held 5 bases outside the gene matches. The CDR3 has 17 amino acids. Germline V gene sequence: CDR1 SGHVS, CDR2 FNYEAQ. In DNA form, the CDR3 reads TGTGCCAGCAGCTTAGTAGTTGCGGGGGGCTCCTACAATGAGCAGTTCTTC. Its translation: CASSLVVAGGSYNEQFF.